These 18 T cell receptor beta chains were sequenced from one sample in a study of a mutant IDH1 vaccine in newly diagnosed glioma. The sample's time point: week 23, last vaccination. All doses held 300 ug of mutant IDH1 20-mer peptide, with topical imiquimod. Generated by immunoSEQ multiplex PCR, the TCRdb table keeps only in-frame clones and is missing some. The table records about 82,000 clones, approximately 85% of them present only once. Their antigen targets remain unknown. Sample: PBMCs, taken from a glioma patient whose treatment included an IDH1 peptide vaccine. The receptor source for this set is a man younger than 40 with glioma. Some clones in this sample may be carry-over from other donors' samples.

In DNA form, the CDR3 reads TGTGCCAGCAGCTCGGTTCGGCAGGGTGGAAACACCATATATTTT. Amino acids: CASSSVRQGGNTIYF. The gene calls are TRBV5-6 and TRBJ1-3; D perhaps matches TRBD1 (5 bases). The germline V gene has CDR1 SGHDT and CDR2 YYEEEE. CDR3 size: 15 residues. The V gene lost 3 bases and the J gene lost 3 bases, with 13 bases spanning the gap. Complete variable domain (other parts from reference TRBV5-6 and TRBJ1-3): DAGVTQSPTHLIKTRGQQVTLRCSPKSGHDTVSWYQQALGQGPQFIFQYYEEEERQRGNFPDRFSGHQFPNYSSELNVNALLLGDSALYLCASSSVRQGGNTIYFGEGSWLTVV.

The V and J genes are TRBV28 and TRBJ1-2; 12 bases align to TRBD1. Germline lookup yields CDR1 MDHEN and CDR2 SYDVKM. Trimming removed 4 bases from V and 4 bases from J; junction bases left unmatched: 7. The CDR3 sequence is 16 residues long. The CDR3 spells CASSSPGQGAGYGYTF. The DNA of the CDR3 is TGTGCCAGCAGTTCGCCGGGACAGGGGGCAGGCTATGGCTACACCTTC.

The rearrangement links TRBV10-3 to TRBJ2-1; 9 positions agree with TRBD2. CDR3 size: 17 residues. Unmatched junction bases numbered 10, after V lost 7 bases and J lost 0 bases. In germline, CDR1 is ENHRY, CDR2 SYGVKD. Here the CDR3 DNA reads TGTGCCATCACCGGTAGCGGGGGAGCCAGCTCCTACAATGAGCAGTTCTTC. The encoded protein is CAITGSGGASSYNEQFF.

For the CDR3, the DNA is TGTGCCAGCATCGATCCTTCCCGGAACACTGAAGCTTTCTTT. Its translation is CASIDPSRNTEAFF. This chain joins TRBV27 and TRBJ1-1; no reliable D call. This CDR3 comprises 14 residues. With 7 bases removed from V and 1 base from J, the gap between germline ends came to 13 bases. From germline, CDR1 is MNHEY and CDR2 SMNVEV (reference sequence).

A few counts support this clone. Additional DNA sequences in this sample encode the identical CDR3. The chain has TRBV5-1 and TRBJ2-5, with D possibly being TRBD1 or TRBD2 (7 bases each). CDR3 length: 16 amino acids. The germline V gene encodes CDR1 SGHRS and CDR2 YFSETQ. V was trimmed by 4 bases and J by 5 bases, leaving 21 bases between them. CDR3 sequence: CASSGGGGKPRETQYF. The DNA of the CDR3 is TGCGCCAGCAGCGGGGGAGGGGGCAAGCCGCGGGAGACCCAGTACTTC.

The rearrangement uses TRBV2 and TRBJ2-1; TRBD2 aligns across 14 bases. CDR1 is SNHLY, CDR2 FYNNEI, per germline. The CDR3 is 19 amino acids. V trimming: 4 bases; J trimming: 2 bases; junction bases outside the gene matches: 10. The CDR3, as DNA: TGTGCCAGCAGTGGATCGGGACTAGCGGGGGCACGAACCTACAATGAGCAGTTCTTC. Its translation: CASSGSGLAGARTYNEQFF.

This clone is a singleton in its sample. The chain joins TRBV19 to TRBJ2-3; 10 bases are a match to TRBD2. The V gene end was trimmed by 7 bases and the J gene end by 2 bases; junction bases not matched to a gene: 9. Germline V CDR1 and CDR2: LNHDA, SQIVND (reference sequence). The CDR3 runs to 16 residues. For the CDR3, the DNA is TGTGCCAGTAAGGCCCCTCTAGCGGGGGACACAGATACGCAGTATTTT. Protein: CASKAPLAGDTDTQYF.

This sequence joins TRBV30 and TRBJ1-1; 11 bases map to TRBD1. Germline V gives CDR1 GTSNPN, CDR2 SVGIG (reference sequence). V trimming: 4 bases; J trimming: 3 bases; junction bases outside the gene matches: 4. The CDR3 has 14 residues. This chain's CDR3 is CAWIPGQGDTEAFF. As DNA, the CDR3 is TGTGCCTGGATCCCGGGACAGGGGGACACTGAAGCTTTCTTT.

The gene calls are TRBV28 and TRBJ2-7; 7 bases line up with TRBD1. Trimming at V came to 6 bases and at J to 4 bases, leaving 6 bases not matched to a gene. The germline CDR1 and CDR2 sequences are MDHEN and SYDVKM. The length of the CDR3 is 13 residues. CDR3 sequence (DNA): TGTGCCAGCAGCTCCGGGACAGAGTACGAGCAGTACTTC. Its translation: CASSSGTEYEQYF.

V is TRBV27 and J is TRBJ1-1; the D gene is possibly TRBD1 (5 bases). This CDR3 is 16 amino acids long. Trimming removed 5 bases from V and 0 bases from J, with 16 bases in between. Germline V lookup: CDR1 MNHEY, CDR2 SMNVEV (reference sequence). CDR3 DNA: TGTGCCAGCAGTCCCAGACAGTTTCTGATGAACACTGAAGCTTTCTTT. Its protein is CASSPRQFLMNTEAFF.

The chain employs TRBV9 and TRBJ2-7, with a weak D call TRBD2 (6 bases). V lost 0 bases and J 4 bases, leaving 17 bases between the germline ends. Per germline, CDR1 SGDLS and CDR2 YYNGEE. The CDR3 consists of 16 residues. CDR3 protein: CASSVGLGLAQYEQYF. The DNA for the CDR3 is TGTGCCAGCAGCGTAGGATTGGGGCTAGCGCAGTACGAGCAGTACTTC.

V gene TRBV9 combines with J gene TRBJ2-7; perhaps TRBD1 as D (5 bases). This CDR3 has 15 amino acids. The germline V gene has CDR1 SGDLS and CDR2 YYNGEE. V was pared by 0 bases and J by 3 bases, with 13 bases between. The CDR3 sequence is CASSVAMTAFYEQYF. The CDR3 DNA is TGTGCCAGCAGCGTAGCGATGACAGCATTCTACGAGCAGTACTTC.

The chain employs TRBV29-1 and TRBJ2-5, with TRBD2 matching over 7 bases. Germline-derived CDR1 and CDR2 are SQVTM and ANQGSEA. J lost 3 bases, V lost 6 bases, and 4 bases had no gene match. There are 12 residues in the CDR3. CDR3 residues: CSVGTIKETQYF. The CDR3 DNA sequence: TGCAGCGTCGGGACTATCAAAGAGACCCAGTACTTC. Combining the CDR3 with reference TRBV29-1 and TRBJ2-5 gives the whole variable domain SAVISQKPSRDICQRGTSLTIQCQVDSQVTMMFWYRQQPGQSLTLIATANQGSEATYESGFVIDKFPISRPNLTFSTLTVSNMSPEDSSIYLCSVGTIKETQYFGPGTRLLVL.

CDR3 sequence: CASSQDPISTEAFF. CDR3 DNA sequence: TGCGCCAGCAGCCAAGATCCCATTAGCACTGAAGCTTTCTTT. The genes are TRBV4-3 and TRBJ1-1; no firm D call. Between the trimmed V and J ends, which lost 0 bases and 4 bases, there was a span of 9 bases. This CDR3 is built from 14 residues. Germline V gene sequence: CDR1 LGHNA, CDR2 YSLEER.

This chain joins TRBV7-2 and TRBJ1-2, with TRBD1 as a possible D gene (5 bases). Germline V gene sequence: CDR1 SGHTA, CDR2 FQGNSA. The length of the CDR3 is 14 residues. Trimming took 4 bases from V and 3 from J, leaving 12 bases between them. CDR3 sequence: CASSSSGQDYGYTF. In DNA form, the CDR3 reads TGTGCCAGCAGCTCCTCAGGGCAGGACTATGGCTACACCTTC.

The chain has TRBV5-1 and TRBJ1-1; 10 nucleotides agree with TRBD1. Germline loops: CDR1 SGHRS, CDR2 YFSETQ. CDR3 length: 15 amino acids. The trim removed 3 bases at V and 4 bases at J, leaving 6 bases unmatched. Written as DNA, the CDR3 is TGCGCCAGCAGCTCCGGACAGGGGGTCACCACTGAAGCTTTCTTT. It yields the protein CASSSGQGVTTEAFF. Combining the CDR3 with reference TRBV5-1 and TRBJ1-1 gives the whole variable domain KAGVTQTPRYLIKTRGQQVTLSCSPISGHRSVSWYQQTPGQGLQFLFEYFSETQRNKGNFPGRFSGRQFSNSRSEMNVSTLELGDSALYLCASSSGQGVTTEAFFGQGTRLTVV.

V and J are TRBV4-2 and TRBJ1-6; 9 bases fit TRBD1. The junction had 3 bases not matched to a gene; V was cut back by 4 bases and J by 8 bases. Germline V gene sequence: CDR1 LGHNA, CDR2 YNFKEQ. There are 14 residues in the CDR3. CDR3 amino acids: CASSLRQGDSPLHF. The CDR3 DNA follows: TGTGCCAGCAGCCTCCGACAGGGGGATTCACCCCTCCACTTT.

The gene calls are TRBV28 and TRBJ1-2; a weak D match, TRBD1 (5 bases). CDR3 length: 12 residues. Germline CDR1 is MDHEN and CDR2 is SYDVKM. V was cut by 6 bases and J by 10 bases, with 15 bases left in between. CDR3 sequence (DNA): TGTGCCAGCAGCCCTGGTGTAGGACACTACACCTTC. This sequence encodes CASSPGVGHYTF.